This T cell receptor (beta chain) stems from a study of T-cell reconstitution after alpha-beta-depleted transplantation in children. Notes on the study in general: For some patients, TCRbeta diversity was high at day 60 because of recipient T cells and thymic progenitors that survived. T-cell numbers and diversity, one year after transplant, stemmed largely from T cells that were newly produced. Expanded graft clones, several hundred of them, were reportedly the source of alpha-beta T cells about two months after transplant.

This clonotype occurred a few times. The antigen is not known. As it was prepared, the TCRbeta library received unique molecular identifiers. Each CDR3 protein is one row after TCRdb ran MiXCR on the PCR reads. The table includes 45,000 to 60,000 distinct CDR3 sequences, roughly half detected once. Sequencing was performed on peripheral blood, taken before TCRalphabeta/CD19-depleted stem cell transplant. The clonotype was recovered from a boy younger than two with SCID, due to receive a stem cell transplant.

The CDR3 is CASSELDGTGKDEQYF. CDR3 bases: TGTGCCAGCAGTGAACTAGACGGGACAGGAAAGGACGAGCAGTACTTC. The rearrangement joins TRBV2 to TRBJ2-7, with 8 nucleotides matching TRBD1. This CDR3 comprises 16 residues. In germline, CDR1 is SNHLY, CDR2 FYNNEI. V shed 2 bases, J shed 5 bases, and the junction held 11 bases outside the gene matches.